This T cell receptor (beta chain) emerged from a study of blood T cell repertoires in COVID-19. Study overall: The origin of the acute and convalescent COVID-19 samples was the United States, Italy and Spain.

Germline V lookup: CDR1 SGHRS, CDR2 YFSETQ. The length of the CDR3 is 14 residues. Trimming shortened V by 4 bases and J by 0 bases, and 10 bases separated the two germline ends. Sequencing used immunoSEQ multiplex PCR; TCRdb keeps in-frame clones, though not all of them. The table lists roughly 99,000 clones, more than 65% of them singletons, with about 10% in the top ten. This rearrangement joins TRBV5-1 to TRBJ2-5; D is perhaps TRBD2 (6 bases). Sequenced sample: peripheral blood. This TCR derives from a woman aged 80 or over with acute or convalescent COVID-19. Here the CDR3 DNA reads TGCGCCAGCAGCCCGGGGGACTACCAAGAGACCCAGTACTTC. Protein product: CASSPGDYQETQYF. Variable domain in full (rest from reference TRBV5-1 and TRBJ2-5): KAGVTQTPRYLIKTRGQQVTLSCSPISGHRSVSWYQQTPGQGLQFLFEYFSETQRNKGNFPGRFSGRQFSNSRSEMNVSTLELGDSALYLCASSPGDYQETQYFGPGTRLLVL.